A single sample gave rise to the 9 T cell receptor beta chains below, sequenced in a study of Ad26.COV2.S vaccination and SARS-CoV-2 variants. Noted treatment: around 19 received Ad26.COV2.S at low or high dose, single or two shots; several received placebo; per-sample allocation not given. Material that was analyzed had been drawn on day 63 after the first vaccine or placebo injection. Sequencing was performed with immunoSEQ multiplex PCR; in TCRdb, only in-frame clones are kept and a portion is missing. The sample records about 350,000 clones, approximately 86% being singletons. This specimen was peripheral blood, taken in a trial of Ad26.COV2.S vaccine versus placebo. Receptors originate from a person between 18 and 65 years old who received the Ad26.COV2.S COVID-19 vaccine or a placebo.

The CDR3 DNA reads TGTGCCAGCAGCCAATCCCCCTCGTCGGAGCTGTTTTTT. It is translated as CASSQSPSSELFF. V is TRBV3-1 (or the pseudogene TRBV3-2) and J is TRBJ2-2; no firm D call. CDR1 and CDR2 from the germline V gene are LGHDT and YNNKEL (reference sequence). CDR3 length: 13 amino acids. Deletions cut 2 bases from V and 10 bases from J, with 11 bases between.

This clone occurred many times. V and J are TRBV3-1 (or the pseudogene TRBV3-2) and TRBJ2-7, with D perhaps given as TRBD1 or TRBD2 (5 bases each). The CDR3 covers 17 residues. Germline V gives CDR1 LGHDT, CDR2 YNNKEL (reference sequence). The V and J ends lost 1 base and 6 bases respectively, with 22 bases between them. The CDR3 bases are TGTGCCAGCAGCCAAGCGTATCTGGGACCGTGGCGGCTCGAGCAGTACTTC. This codes for CASSQAYLGPWRLEQYF.

The V gene is TRBV30, the J gene TRBJ2-7; 9 bases are shared with TRBD1. V was pared by 5 bases and J by 4 bases, with 6 bases of the junction left unmatched. This CDR3 has 13 amino acids. The V gene's germline CDR1 is GTSNPN and CDR2 SVGIG (reference sequence). CDR3 sequence: CAWAVGQGYEQYF. The CDR3, as DNA: TGTGCCTGGGCCGTGGGACAGGGATACGAGCAGTACTTC.

The chain carries TRBV5-6 and TRBJ1-1, with TRBD1 matching over 7 bases. The CDR3 covers 14 residues. V shed 4 bases, J shed 5 bases, and the junction held 8 bases outside the gene matches. Germline CDR1 is SGHDT and CDR2 is YYEEEE. CDR3 region: CASSQGRGRTEAFF. DNA for the CDR3: TGTGCCAGCAGCCAGGGGAGGGGGCGGACTGAAGCTTTCTTT.

This clone occurred a few times. This chain connects TRBV7-9 to TRBJ1-4; D is ambiguous. The V and J ends lost 0 bases and 8 bases respectively, with 16 bases between them. From germline, CDR1 is SEHNR and CDR2 FQNEAQ (reference sequence). The CDR3 length is 16 residues. The CDR3 sequence: CASSLASGIGTEKLFF. CDR3 coding DNA: TGTGCCAGCAGCTTAGCCTCCGGGATAGGTACCGAAAAACTGTTTTTT.

CDR3 sequence (DNA): TGTGCCAGCAGTGACAGGCCGAGGGGCACCTTC. Encoded protein: CASSDRPRGTF. This chain connects TRBV6-1 to TRBJ1-2; TRBD1 is a possible D gene (5 bases). The CDR3 runs 11 residues. With 3 bases removed from V and 13 bases from J, the gap between germline ends came to 12 bases. Per germline, CDR1 MNHNS and CDR2 SASEGT.

The chain carries TRBV29-1 and TRBJ2-7; TRBD1 aligns across 8 bases. The length of the CDR3 is 14 residues. CDR1 and CDR2 from the germline V gene are SQVTM and ANQGSEA. The ends lost 4 bases at V and 1 base at J; junction bases unmatched: 6. Here the CDR3 reads CSVGTGFLSYEQYF. CDR3 bases: TGCAGCGTTGGGACAGGGTTTCTTTCCTACGAGCAGTACTTC.

CDR3 nucleotide sequence: TGTGCCAGCAGCGTCGGATCGGTCCACAATGAGCAGTTCTTC. The encoded protein is CASSVGSVHNEQFF. This chain links TRBV5-6 with TRBJ2-1, with D unresolved. CDR1 SGHDT and CDR2 YYEEEE come from the germline V gene. The CDR3 is made up of 14 amino acids. V was shortened by 4 bases and J by 5 bases, with 13 bases between the two germline ends.

The CDR3 sequence: CASSEQGGSYNEQFF. CDR3 DNA sequence: TGTGCCAGCAGCGAACAGGGTGGCTCCTACAATGAGCAGTTCTTC. The chain recombines TRBV6-6 with TRBJ2-1; possible D gene TRBD1, 6 bases. The germline gives CDR1 MNHNY, CDR2 SVGAGI (reference sequence). The CDR3 loop spans 15 amino acids. V was pared by 6 bases and J by 0 bases, with 12 bases between.